What follows are 8 T cell receptor beta chains derived from one specimen sequenced in a study of tumor-infiltrating lymphocytes in oesophageal squamous cell carcinoma. A single record per CDR3 protein comes from TCRdb applying MiXCR to the PCR reads. This table has some 16,000 distinct CDR3 sequences, roughly 55% appearing once. Sequencing was done on a sample of esophageal tumor tissue. These receptors were obtained from a male donor with esophageal squamous cell carcinoma.

This chain links TRBV7-2 with TRBJ2-7; 8 nucleotides line up with TRBD1. Near its end, the DNA agrees better with TRBJ2-1, so the J call may be wrong. CDR3 length equals 15 residues. CDR1 and CDR2 from the germline V gene are SGHTA and FQGNSA. CDR3 loop: CASSKDRVAYNEQFF. The DNA for the CDR3 is TGTGCCAGCAGCAAGGACAGGGTGGCCTACAATGAGCAGTTCTTC.

The V and J genes are TRBV24-1 and TRBJ2-6, with unresolved D. The CDR3 runs to 15 residues. The germline V gene has CDR1 KGHDR and CDR2 SFDVKD. V lost 5 bases and J 0 bases, leaving 7 bases between the germline ends. CDR3 sequence (DNA): TGTGCCACCAGTGGAGTGAACTCTGGGGCCAACGTCCTGACTTTC. This codes for CATSGVNSGANVLTF.

The chain is built from TRBV6-4 and TRBJ2-1, with a weak D call TRBD2 (6 bases). Germline loops: CDR1 MRHNA, CDR2 SNTAGT. The V gene lost 0 bases and the J gene lost 6 bases, with 12 bases spanning the gap. The CDR3 consists of 15 residues. The CDR3: CASSDSAAGGNEQFF. In nucleotides, the CDR3 is TGTGCCAGCAGTGACTCCGCGGCCGGGGGCAATGAGCAGTTCTTC.

CDR3 region: CASSLEGGARNEQFF. CDR3 nucleotide sequence: TGTGCCAGCAGTTTAGAGGGGGGGGCAAGGAATGAGCAGTTCTTC. The chain is built from TRBV12-3 or TRBV12-4 and TRBJ2-1, with a tentative D call TRBD2 (7 bases). The CDR3 loop spans 15 amino acids. V lost 1 base and J 7 bases, leaving 14 bases between the germline ends.

This rearrangement joins TRBV7-4 to TRBJ2-3; TRBD1 agrees at 8 bases. Germline assignment: CDR1 SGHVT and CDR2 SQSDAQ. V was clipped by 7 bases and J by 0 bases; unmatched bases: 3. This CDR3 has 14 residues. CDR3 in amino acids: CASNRQGSTDTQYF. Here the CDR3 DNA reads TGTGCCAGCAACCGACAGGGGAGCACAGATACGCAGTATTTT. The variable domain in full, with the rest retrieved from reference TRBV7-4 and TRBJ2-3, is GAGVSQSPRYKVAKRGRDVALRCDSISGHVTLYWYRQTLGQGSEVLTYSQSDAQRDKSGRPSGRFSAERPERSVSTLKIQRTEQGDSAVYLCASNRQGSTDTQYFGPGTRLTVL.

The V call is TRBV11-3, the J call TRBJ2-2; D may be TRBD2 (6 bases). V lost 4 bases, J lost 4 bases, and 16 bases lay in between. Germline V gene lookup returns CDR1 SGHNT and CDR2 YENEEA. CDR3 size: 16 residues. The CDR3 loop is CASSSWRGWGTGELFF. The CDR3 coding sequence is TGTGCCAGCAGCTCCTGGAGGGGATGGGGCACCGGGGAGCTGTTTTTT.

V usage is TRBV9 and J usage is TRBJ2-2; 9 nucleotides align to TRBD1. V trimming: 0 bases; J trimming: 6 bases; junction bases outside the gene matches: 6. The CDR3 covers 16 residues. Germline assignment: CDR1 SGDLS and CDR2 YYNGEE. CDR3 DNA sequence: TGTGCCAGCAGCGTAGCTCCGGGACAGGGCCCCGGGGAGCTGTTTTTT. Its translation: CASSVAPGQGPGELFF.

The DNA of the CDR3 is TGTGCCAGCAGTCCAGAAACGACTTTTTGTTTCTTT. It encodes CASSPETTFCFF. The gene calls are TRBV12-3 or TRBV12-4 and TRBJ1-1; no reliable D call. Trimming removed 5 bases from V and 13 bases from J, with 17 bases in between. The CDR3 has 12 amino acids.